This is a list of T cell receptor beta chains from one sample in a study of T cell clonotyping in hematopoietic cell transplantation. Using immunoSEQ multiplex PCR, the repertoire was profiled, and TCRdb retains in-frame clones only, with some absent. The sample lists tens of thousands of clones, 65% to 90% seen once, with about 6% in the top ten. The sample consisted of peripheral blood mononuclear cells, taken before stem cell transplant. The receptors come from a man aged 60 to 69 with biphenotypic leukemia. Some clones in this sample may be carry-over from other donors' samples. CDR3s include the opening cysteine and the closing phenylalanine or tryptophan. The D gene is left open where the match is weak. Some rows have no size entry. The others give once, few or many, or a class for an expanded clone.

CDR3 DNA: TGTGCCAGCAGTTTCGGGACTAGCGGTTCCTACGAGCAGTACTTC
CDR3 protein: CASSFGTSGSYEQYF
clone size: .
D gene: TRBD2
CDR3 length: 15
J gene: TRBJ2-7
V gene: TRBV27

CDR3 DNA: TGCGCCAGCAGCTCTTCCTCCGGGACGGCAGACTCCTACGAGCAGTACTTC
CDR3 protein: CASSSSSGTADSYEQYF
clone size: .
D gene: .
CDR3 length: 17
J gene: TRBJ2-7
V gene: TRBV5-1

CDR3 DNA: TGTGCCAGCAGCTTAGGGTCTGGGTATGGCTACACCTTC
CDR3 protein: CASSLGSGYGYTF
clone size: .
D gene: .
CDR3 length: 13
J gene: TRBJ1-2
V gene: TRBV7-2

CDR3 DNA: TGTGCCAGCAGTTTACGCGGGAGGGAAGAGACCCAGTACTTC
CDR3 protein: CASSLRGREETQYF
clone size: .
D gene: TRBD2
CDR3 length: 14
J gene: TRBJ2-5
V gene: TRBV27

CDR3 DNA: TGTGCCAGCAGCATGGGGACTAGCGGAACCGGGGAGCTGTTTTTT
CDR3 protein: CASSMGTSGTGELFF
clone size: .
D gene: TRBD2
CDR3 length: 15
J gene: TRBJ2-2
V gene: TRBV7-6

CDR3 DNA: TGTGCCAGCAGTGAACCAGGGAACCTTTCCTACAATGAGCAGTTCTTC
CDR3 protein: CASSEPGNLSYNEQFF
clone size: .
D gene: .
CDR3 length: 16
J gene: TRBJ2-1
V gene: TRBV2

CDR3 DNA: TGTGCCAGCAGTCCGGACAGCCCGCTCACAGATACGCAGTATTTT
CDR3 protein: CASSPDSPLTDTQYF
clone size: .
D gene: .
CDR3 length: 15
J gene: TRBJ2-3
V gene: TRBV28

CDR3 DNA: TGTGCCTGGACCGACCCCTCTAGGGGATCCTATGGCTACACCTTC
CDR3 protein: CAWTDPSRGSYGYTF
clone size: .
D gene: .
CDR3 length: 15
J gene: TRBJ1-2
V gene: TRBV30

CDR3 DNA: TGCAGCGTTGAAGATCGGACAGGGCCTTTCTATGGCTACACCTTC
CDR3 protein: CSVEDRTGPFYGYTF
clone size: few
D gene: TRBD1
CDR3 length: 15
J gene: TRBJ1-2
V gene: TRBV29-1

CDR3 DNA: TGTGCCAGCAGCTTTGGCAGGGGGCGGACTGAAGCTTTCTTT
CDR3 protein: CASSFGRGRTEAFF
clone size: .
D gene: TRBD1
CDR3 length: 14
J gene: TRBJ1-1
V gene: TRBV7-8

CDR3 DNA: TGTGCCAGCAGTGAGACAGCTTTTTCGGGAAACACCATATATTTT
CDR3 protein: CASSETAFSGNTIYF
clone size: .
D gene: .
CDR3 length: 15
J gene: TRBJ1-3
V gene: TRBV27

CDR3 DNA: TGTGCCAGCAGTGAATGGAGGGTCAATGAGCAGTTCTTC
CDR3 protein: CASSEWRVNEQFF
clone size: .
D gene: .
CDR3 length: 13
J gene: TRBJ2-1
V gene: TRBV25-1

CDR3 DNA: TGCAGCAGTCGGGGGAACACCGGGGAGCTGTTTTTT
CDR3 protein: CSSRGNTGELFF
clone size: .
D gene: .
CDR3 length: 12
J gene: TRBJ2-2
V gene: TRBV29-1

CDR3 DNA: TGTGCCATCAGTGAGTTCAACGGCCAGGGTGAAGCTTTCTTT
CDR3 protein: CAISEFNGQGEAFF
clone size: .
D gene: .
CDR3 length: 14
J gene: TRBJ1-1
V gene: TRBV10-3

CDR3 DNA: TGTGCCAGCAGCTTAACGGACCAAGAGACCCAGTACTTC
CDR3 protein: CASSLTDQETQYF
clone size: .
D gene: .
CDR3 length: 13
J gene: TRBJ2-5
V gene: TRBV11-2

CDR3 DNA: TGTGCCTGGAGTGTAGGGACAGGGGTTGGATACTTC
CDR3 protein: CAWSVGTGVGYF
clone size: .
D gene: TRBD1
CDR3 length: 12
J gene: TRBJ2-7
V gene: TRBV30

CDR3 DNA: TGCGCCAGCAGCCAATCCAGATTAGGGTCCTATGGCTACACCTTC
CDR3 protein: CASSQSRLGSYGYTF
clone size: once
D gene: .
CDR3 length: 15
J gene: TRBJ1-2
V gene: TRBV4-1

CDR3 DNA: TGTGCCATCAGTGAGTCGGCATTTGGTGGGAATCTAGATAAAATTTCCTACGAGCAGTACTTC
CDR3 protein: CAISESAFGGNLDKISYEQYF
clone size: .
D gene: .
CDR3 length: 21
J gene: TRBJ2-7
V gene: TRBV10-3

CDR3 DNA: TGTGCCTGGAGTCGGGCAAGTTCGATTGGCTACACCTTC
CDR3 protein: CAWSRASSIGYTF
clone size: .
D gene: .
CDR3 length: 13
J gene: TRBJ1-2
V gene: TRBV30

CDR3 DNA: TGCGCCAGCAGCTTGGGACTAGCGGACACAGATACGCAGTATTTT
CDR3 protein: CASSLGLADTDTQYF
clone size: .
D gene: TRBD2
CDR3 length: 15
J gene: TRBJ2-3
V gene: TRBV5-1

CDR3 DNA: TGTGCCAGCAGCTCCTCGCTCGGGGCGGAAGAGACCCAGTACTTC
CDR3 protein: CASSSSLGAEETQYF
clone size: .
D gene: .
CDR3 length: 15
J gene: TRBJ2-5
V gene: TRBV7-3

CDR3 DNA: TGCGCCAGCAGCTTGGGTGGCGGGGAAGAGACCCAGTACTTC
CDR3 protein: CASSLGGGEETQYF
clone size: .
D gene: .
CDR3 length: 14
J gene: TRBJ2-5
V gene: TRBV5-1

CDR3 DNA: TGTGCCAGCAGCTTAACCCAGGGGTTTGCCCACGAGCAGTACTTC
CDR3 protein: CASSLTQGFAHEQYF
clone size: .
D gene: .
CDR3 length: 15
J gene: TRBJ2-7
V gene: TRBV11-2

CDR3 DNA: TGTGCCAGCATCCGGACAGATTCTTCCTACGAGCAGTACTTC
CDR3 protein: CASIRTDSSYEQYF
clone size: .
D gene: .
CDR3 length: 14
J gene: TRBJ2-7
V gene: TRBV7-9

CDR3 DNA: TGTGCCAGCAGGGGTGGGGGGGCAAATGAAAAACTGTTTTTT
CDR3 protein: CASRGGGANEKLFF
clone size: once
D gene: .
CDR3 length: 14
J gene: TRBJ1-4
V gene: TRBV6-5

CDR3 DNA: TGTGCCAGCAGTTTAAAAGACAGGGGCCTCGGGTACGAGCAGTACTTC
CDR3 protein: CASSLKDRGLGYEQYF
clone size: .
D gene: TRBD1
CDR3 length: 16
J gene: TRBJ2-7
V gene: TRBV27

CDR3 DNA: TGTGCCAGCAGGCCGGGTTGGAACACTGAAGCTTTCTTT
CDR3 protein: CASRPGWNTEAFF
clone size: .
D gene: .
CDR3 length: 13
J gene: TRBJ1-1
V gene: TRBV7-2

CDR3 DNA: TGCGCCAGCAGCTATACAGGGGGCTACGAGCAGTACTTC
CDR3 protein: CASSYTGGYEQYF
clone size: .
D gene: TRBD1
CDR3 length: 13
J gene: TRBJ2-7
V gene: TRBV4-1

CDR3 DNA: TGTGCCAGCAGCAATACCCTAGGGGACAGGAGCTTCTCTGGGGCCAACGTCCTGACTTTC
CDR3 protein: CASSNTLGDRSFSGANVLTF
clone size: .
D gene: TRBD1
CDR3 length: 20
J gene: TRBJ2-6
V gene: TRBV9

CDR3 DNA: TGTGCCAGCAGTTTAGGGGACTTCGGGCCCCAGCATTTT
CDR3 protein: CASSLGDFGPQHF
clone size: .
D gene: .
CDR3 length: 13
J gene: TRBJ1-5
V gene: TRBV28

CDR3 DNA: TGTGCCAGCAGCCATGGGACAGGGGAAGAACGGGAGACCCAGTACTTC
CDR3 protein: CASSHGTGEERETQYF
clone size: .
D gene: TRBD1
CDR3 length: 16
J gene: TRBJ2-5
V gene: TRBV5-4

CDR3 DNA: TGTGCCAGCAGCTTTGGCGAGAACTACAATGAGCAGTTCTTC
CDR3 protein: CASSFGENYNEQFF
clone size: .
D gene: .
CDR3 length: 14
J gene: TRBJ2-1
V gene: TRBV7-9

CDR3 DNA: TGTGCCAGCAGTACCAGTAGCGGGGCTAGCACCATATATTTT
CDR3 protein: CASSTSSGASTIYF
clone size: .
D gene: .
CDR3 length: 14
J gene: TRBJ1-3
V gene: TRBV6-6

CDR3 DNA: TGTGCCAGCAGCGGAAGACAGTGGGATGTCACCATATATTTT
CDR3 protein: CASSGRQWDVTIYF
clone size: .
D gene: .
CDR3 length: 14
J gene: TRBJ1-3
V gene: TRBV6-1

CDR3 DNA: TGTGCCAGCAGTCAGGGAAACACCATATATTTT
CDR3 protein: CASSQGNTIYF
clone size: .
D gene: .
CDR3 length: 11
J gene: TRBJ1-3
V gene: TRBV6-5

CDR3 DNA: TGCGCCAGCAGGACGGGTCTAGGCACAGATACGCAGTATTTT
CDR3 protein: CASRTGLGTDTQYF
clone size: once
D gene: .
CDR3 length: 14
J gene: TRBJ2-3
V gene: TRBV4-1

CDR3 DNA: TGTGCCAGCAGCTTAGCCCCGGGACAGGGGTACAATGAGCAGTTCTTC
CDR3 protein: CASSLAPGQGYNEQFF
clone size: few
D gene: TRBD1
CDR3 length: 16
J gene: TRBJ2-1
V gene: TRBV7-2

CDR3 DNA: TGTGCCAGCAATCCTAGCGGGAGTTCCTCCTACAATGAGCAGTTCTTC
CDR3 protein: CASNPSGSSSYNEQFF
clone size: .
D gene: TRBD2
CDR3 length: 16
J gene: TRBJ2-1
V gene: TRBV28

CDR3 DNA: TGTGCCAGCAGTTACAGCACGGAGGAGACCCAGTACTTC
CDR3 protein: CASSYSTEETQYF
clone size: .
D gene: .
CDR3 length: 13
J gene: TRBJ2-5
V gene: TRBV6-5

CDR3 DNA: TGTGCCAGCAGTTTGACAGGGCCCGGGGAGCTGTTTTTT
CDR3 protein: CASSLTGPGELFF
clone size: .
D gene: TRBD1
CDR3 length: 13
J gene: TRBJ2-2
V gene: TRBV27

CDR3 DNA: TGTGCCAGCAGGGGGATTGGCGGTGGCTACACCTTC
CDR3 protein: CASRGIGGGYTF
clone size: .
D gene: .
CDR3 length: 12
J gene: TRBJ1-2
V gene: TRBV27

CDR3 DNA: TGTGCCAGCAGCTTAGCGAGGGCCGGGGAGCTGTTTTTT
CDR3 protein: CASSLARAGELFF
clone size: .
D gene: .
CDR3 length: 13
J gene: TRBJ2-2
V gene: TRBV11-2

CDR3 DNA: TGCAGCGATACCGGGACAGGGGGCAACTATGGCTACACCTTC
CDR3 protein: CSDTGTGGNYGYTF
clone size: once
D gene: TRBD1
CDR3 length: 14
J gene: TRBJ1-2
V gene: TRBV29-1

CDR3 DNA: TGTGCCAGCAGCTTAGGCCCCTTTAGCGGGAGTATCTACAATGAGCAGTTCTTC
CDR3 protein: CASSLGPFSGSIYNEQFF
clone size: .
D gene: TRBD2
CDR3 length: 18
J gene: TRBJ2-1
V gene: TRBV11-2

CDR3 DNA: TGCGCCAGCAGCTCGACCGGACTAGTGCCAGATACGCAGTATTTT
CDR3 protein: CASSSTGLVPDTQYF
clone size: .
D gene: TRBD2
CDR3 length: 15
J gene: TRBJ2-3
V gene: TRBV5-1

CDR3 DNA: TGTGCCAGCAGCTTAATGGGGGCCCCCTATGGCTACACCTTC
CDR3 protein: CASSLMGAPYGYTF
clone size: few
D gene: .
CDR3 length: 14
J gene: TRBJ1-2
V gene: TRBV7-9

CDR3 DNA: TGTGCAAGTCGCTCAAATGAGACTAGCGGGAAGATCAATGAGCAGTTCTTC
CDR3 protein: CASRSNETSGKINEQFF
clone size: .
D gene: .
CDR3 length: 17
J gene: TRBJ2-1
V gene: TRBV12-2

CDR3 DNA: TGTGCCAGCAGCATCGGAGGAATTTATAGCAATCAGCCCCAGCATTTT
CDR3 protein: CASSIGGIYSNQPQHF
clone size: .
D gene: .
CDR3 length: 16
J gene: TRBJ1-5
V gene: TRBV28

CDR3 DNA: TGTGCCTGGAGCGGGAGCCTAAACACCGGGGAGCTGTTTTTT
CDR3 protein: CAWSGSLNTGELFF
clone size: once
D gene: .
CDR3 length: 14
J gene: TRBJ2-2
V gene: TRBV30

CDR3 DNA: TGTGCCTGGAGTCGACGTGGGGGGCATTACGGGAACACCATATATTTT
CDR3 protein: CAWSRRGGHYGNTIYF
clone size: .
D gene: .
CDR3 length: 16
J gene: TRBJ1-3
V gene: TRBV30

CDR3 DNA: TGCGCCAGCAGCTTGAGCCGGGCAGGGGACACTGAAGCTTTCTTT
CDR3 protein: CASSLSRAGDTEAFF
clone size: .
D gene: .
CDR3 length: 15
J gene: TRBJ1-1
V gene: TRBV5-1

CDR3 DNA: TGCGCCAGCAGCCAAGTTCCCGGCGGGTGGCAGTTCTTC
CDR3 protein: CASSQVPGGWQFF
clone size: .
D gene: .
CDR3 length: 13
J gene: TRBJ2-1
V gene: TRBV4-1

CDR3 DNA: TGTGCCAGCAGCCGCCCGGGACAGGGGTCGAATGAGCAGTTCTTC
CDR3 protein: CASSRPGQGSNEQFF
clone size: .
D gene: TRBD1
CDR3 length: 15
J gene: TRBJ2-1
V gene: TRBV7-2

CDR3 DNA: TGTGCCAGCAGCTTAGACAGGGGAAACGAGCAGTACTTC
CDR3 protein: CASSLDRGNEQYF
clone size: .
D gene: TRBD1
CDR3 length: 13
J gene: TRBJ2-7
V gene: TRBV7-3

CDR3 DNA: TGTGCCAGCAGTTTGAACGAGCCTAATCAGCCCCAGCATTTT
CDR3 protein: CASSLNEPNQPQHF
clone size: .
D gene: .
CDR3 length: 14
J gene: TRBJ1-5
V gene: TRBV28

CDR3 DNA: TGTGCCAGTAGTATAAACGAGGGGATAGGCACTGAAGCTTTCTTT
CDR3 protein: CASSINEGIGTEAFF
clone size: few
D gene: .
CDR3 length: 15
J gene: TRBJ1-1
V gene: TRBV19

CDR3 DNA: TGTGCCAGCAGCTTGGGGGCAGGGCGTTTCGACGAGCAGTACTTC
CDR3 protein: CASSLGAGRFDEQYF
clone size: .
D gene: .
CDR3 length: 15
J gene: TRBJ2-7
V gene: TRBV5-6

CDR3 DNA: TGTGCCAGCGGCTCCGGGACTAGCGCTCACGAGCAGTACTTC
CDR3 protein: CASGSGTSAHEQYF
clone size: .
D gene: TRBD2
CDR3 length: 14
J gene: TRBJ2-7
V gene: TRBV28

CDR3 DNA: TGTGCCAGCAGCGGGACAGGGGGCAATCAGCCCCAGCATTTT
CDR3 protein: CASSGTGGNQPQHF
clone size: .
D gene: TRBD1
CDR3 length: 14
J gene: TRBJ1-5
V gene: TRBV9

CDR3 DNA: TGTGCCAGCAGTGAAACCTGGGGGGGGGATACGCAGTATTTT
CDR3 protein: CASSETWGGDTQYF
clone size: few
D gene: TRBD2
CDR3 length: 14
J gene: TRBJ2-3
V gene: TRBV6-1